This entry is about one TCR beta chain. The sample is drawn from a study of shared clonotypes between healthy human individuals. Study-wide context: The study enrolled a couple of women and three men aged 18 to 49.

Trimming left V 6 bases short and J 1 base short, with 7 bases between. CDR3 size: 12 residues. Germline-derived CDR1 and CDR2 are SGHRS and YFSETQ. In the original analysis: Filtering differed, since immunoSEQ gave only junction sequences and no quality scores. Method: immunoSEQ multiplex PCR; TCRdb's copy keeps in-frame clones and lacks some. That table furnishes V, J and clone size, whereas the DNA furnished D and trimming. The data contain roughly 640,000 clones, about 74% of them seen just once; the ten biggest clones take up more than 1.5%. The specimen was memory CD4+ T cells sorted from blood. The subset was: CD45RA-negative fraction. The chain is built from TRBV5-1 and TRBJ1-2; D is unresolved. This clonotype originated in a woman aged 25 to 39 in good health. The CDR3 nucleotides read TGCGCCAGCACCCCGGATAACTATGGCTACACCTTC. Protein product: CASTPDNYGYTF.